Given below is one T cell receptor (beta chain) in context. Its antigen is not identified. This record comes from a study of vaccination and CD4 T cells after COVID-19. The assay that was used to sequence DNA from cultured CD4+ T cells was the Oncomine TCR Beta short-read assay. TCRdb fed the PCR reads into MiXCR, producing one record per CDR3 protein. The data hold tens of thousands of distinct CDR3 sequences, with roughly 34% observed a single time. The V and J ends lost 5 bases and 7 bases respectively, with 9 bases between them. From germline, CDR1 is SGHTA and CDR2 FQGNSA. The CDR3 sequence is 12 residues long. Time point: late sampling 161 to 241 days after vaccination in a few convalescent patients. The treatment denotes: roughly nine-day PBMC culture with coronavirus spike peptide pools or control peptides (ViraFEST assay).

The sequencing used CD4+ T cells from blood, cultured in vitro, collected about 7 months after SARS-CoV-2 vaccination. The sequence was obtained from a human donor who had recovered from COVID-19. The J gene is TRBJ1-5, the V gene TRBV7-2, with D tentatively TRBD1 (6 bases). The CDR3 nucleotides are TGTGCCAGCAGCCCTAGGGGGCAGCCCCAGCATTTT. This sequence encodes CASSPRGQPQHF.